This T cell receptor beta chain was found in a study of patients and donors after allogeneic stem cell transplantation. CDR3 length: 15 residues. The V gene lost 4 bases and the J gene lost 3 bases, with 11 bases spanning the gap. Germline V gene sequence: CDR1 SGHRS, CDR2 YFSETQ. TCRdb recomputed calls from the RT-PCR reads with MiXCR, one row per CDR3 protein. The table records about 200,000 distinct CDR3 sequences, 38% of them present only once. The clonotype was recovered from a human donor who was either an allogeneic HSCT recipient or a stem cell or donor lymphocyte infusion donor (not recorded which). It is not recorded whose cells these are; they may come from a transplant donor. This rearrangement joins TRBV5-1 to TRBJ2-6; D might be TRBD2 (5 bases). Sequencing used blood, either unsorted or a sorted T cell fraction (not recorded which). CDR3 in amino acids: CASSGTSGGANVLTF. CDR3 DNA: TGCGCCAGCAGCGGAACAAGCGGTGGGGCCAACGTCCTGACTTTC. Full variable domain (outside the CDR3, taken from reference TRBV5-1 and TRBJ2-6): KAGVTQTPRYLIKTRGQQVTLSCSPISGHRSVSWYQQTPGQGLQFLFEYFSETQRNKGNFPGRFSGRQFSNSRSEMNVSTLELGDSALYLCASSGTSGGANVLTFGAGSRLTVL.